What follows is one T cell receptor (beta chain) and its context. The antigen remains undetermined. This specimen belongs to a study of T-cell reconstitution after alpha-beta-depleted transplantation in children. Study-level points and caveats: Where alpha-beta T cells came from about two months after transplant was reportedly several hundred expanded graft clones. Recipient T cells and thymic progenitors that survived were the source of the high TCRbeta diversity seen at day 60 in some patients.

For TCRbeta, the library was prepared with unique molecular identifiers. One entry per CDR3 protein results from TCRdb running MiXCR on the PCR reads. The top ten clones hold 28% of a sample with about a million distinct CDR3 sequences, roughly 31% of them seen once. CDR1 is DFQATT, CDR2 SNEGSKA, per germline (reference sequence). The CDR3 extends over 15 amino acids. V lost 0 bases, J lost 4 bases, and 13 bases lay in between. The rearrangement uses TRBV20-1 and TRBJ1-5; D is perhaps TRBD1 (5 bases). The sample consisted of PBMCs, mostly from graft donor cells, taken 360 days after TCRalphabeta/CD19-depleted stem cell transplant. This TCR came from a boy younger than two who had a stem cell transplant for SCID, so the T cells may come from the graft donor. The chain's CDR3 is CSARDSAGGNQPQHF. In DNA form, the CDR3 reads TGCAGTGCTAGAGACTCGGCGGGGGGAAATCAGCCCCAGCATTTT.